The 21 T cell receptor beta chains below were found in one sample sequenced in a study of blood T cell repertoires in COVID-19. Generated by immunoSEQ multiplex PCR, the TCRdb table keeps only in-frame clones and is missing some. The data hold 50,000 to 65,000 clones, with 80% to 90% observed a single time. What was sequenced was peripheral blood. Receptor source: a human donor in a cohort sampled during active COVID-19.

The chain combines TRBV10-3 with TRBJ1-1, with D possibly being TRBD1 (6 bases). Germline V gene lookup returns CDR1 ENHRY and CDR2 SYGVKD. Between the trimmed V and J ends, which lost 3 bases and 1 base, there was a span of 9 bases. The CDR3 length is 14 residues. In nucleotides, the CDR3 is TGTGCCATCAGTGACGGACAGCCGAACACTGAAGCTTTCTTT. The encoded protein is CAISDGQPNTEAFF.

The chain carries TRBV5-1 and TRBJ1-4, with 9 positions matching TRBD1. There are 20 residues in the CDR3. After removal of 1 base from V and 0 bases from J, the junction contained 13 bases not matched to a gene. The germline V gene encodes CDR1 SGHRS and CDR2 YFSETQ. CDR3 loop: CASSLSPYRGQGTTNEKLFF. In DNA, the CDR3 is TGCGCCAGCAGCTTGTCCCCTTATAGGGGACAGGGAACAACTAATGAAAAACTGTTTTTT.

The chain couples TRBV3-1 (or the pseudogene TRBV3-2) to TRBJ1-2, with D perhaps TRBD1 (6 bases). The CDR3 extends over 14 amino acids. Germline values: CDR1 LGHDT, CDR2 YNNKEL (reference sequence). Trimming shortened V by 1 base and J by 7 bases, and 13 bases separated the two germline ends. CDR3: CASSQGSGDSGYTF. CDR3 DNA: TGTGCCAGCAGCCAAGGTTCAGGGGATAGTGGCTACACCTTC.

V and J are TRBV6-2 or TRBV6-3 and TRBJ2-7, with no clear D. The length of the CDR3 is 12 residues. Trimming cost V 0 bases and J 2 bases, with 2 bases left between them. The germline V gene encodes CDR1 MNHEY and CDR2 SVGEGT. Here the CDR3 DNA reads TGTGCCAGCAGTTACTCCACCTACGAGCAGTACTTC. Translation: CASSYSTYEQYF.

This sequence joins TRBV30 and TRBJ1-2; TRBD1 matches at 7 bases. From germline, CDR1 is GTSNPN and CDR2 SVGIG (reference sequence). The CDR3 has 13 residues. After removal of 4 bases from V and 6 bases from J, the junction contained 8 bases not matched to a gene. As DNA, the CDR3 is TGTGCCTGGACGACCAGGGGGAGCGATGGCTACACCTTC. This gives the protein CAWTTRGSDGYTF.

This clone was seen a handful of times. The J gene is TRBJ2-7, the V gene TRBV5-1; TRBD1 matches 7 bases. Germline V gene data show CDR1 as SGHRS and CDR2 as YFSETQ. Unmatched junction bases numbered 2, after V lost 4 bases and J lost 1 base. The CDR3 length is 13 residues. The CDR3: CASSRTGSYEQYF. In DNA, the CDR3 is TGCGCCAGCAGCCGGACAGGATCCTACGAGCAGTACTTC.

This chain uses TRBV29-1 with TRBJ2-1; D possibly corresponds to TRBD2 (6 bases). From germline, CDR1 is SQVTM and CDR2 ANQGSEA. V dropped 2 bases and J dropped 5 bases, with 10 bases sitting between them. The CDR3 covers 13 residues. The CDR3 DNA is TGCAGCGTTGAAACGGGAGTCGACAATGAGCAGTTCTTC. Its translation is CSVETGVDNEQFF.

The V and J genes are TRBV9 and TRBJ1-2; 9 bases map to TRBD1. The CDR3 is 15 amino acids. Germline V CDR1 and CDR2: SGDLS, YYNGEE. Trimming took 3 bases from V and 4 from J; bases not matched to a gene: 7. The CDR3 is CASSAQQGAGYGYTF. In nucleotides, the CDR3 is TGTGCCAGCAGCGCCCAACAGGGGGCGGGCTATGGCTACACCTTC.

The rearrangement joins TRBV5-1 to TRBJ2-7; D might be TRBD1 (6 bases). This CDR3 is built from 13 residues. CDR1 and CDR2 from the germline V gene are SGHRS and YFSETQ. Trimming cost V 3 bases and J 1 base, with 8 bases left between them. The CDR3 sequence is CASSWDKSYEQYF. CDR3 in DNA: TGCGCCAGCAGCTGGGACAAGTCCTACGAGCAGTACTTC.

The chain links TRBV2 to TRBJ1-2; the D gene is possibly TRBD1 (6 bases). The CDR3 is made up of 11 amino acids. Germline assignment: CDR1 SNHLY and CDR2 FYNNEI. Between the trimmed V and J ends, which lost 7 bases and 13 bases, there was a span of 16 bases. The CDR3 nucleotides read TGTGCCAGCACCGAACGGGGGGCTTGCACCTTC. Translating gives CASTERGACTF.

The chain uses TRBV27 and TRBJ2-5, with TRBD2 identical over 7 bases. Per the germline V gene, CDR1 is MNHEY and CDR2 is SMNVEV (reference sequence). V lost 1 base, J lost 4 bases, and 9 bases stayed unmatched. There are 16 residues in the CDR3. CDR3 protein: CASSLFPSGGLETQYF. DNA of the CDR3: TGTGCCAGCAGTTTATTCCCTAGCGGAGGGCTAGAGACCCAGTACTTC.

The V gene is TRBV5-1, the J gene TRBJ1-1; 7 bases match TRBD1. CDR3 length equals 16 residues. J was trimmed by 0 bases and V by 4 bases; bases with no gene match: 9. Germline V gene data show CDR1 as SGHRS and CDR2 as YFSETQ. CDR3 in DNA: TGCGCCAGCAGCCCGCAAACAGGGGTGATGAACACTGAAGCTTTCTTT. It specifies CASSPQTGVMNTEAFF.

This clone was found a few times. CDR3 loop: CASSLEAGDKNIQYF. The CDR3 bases are TGCGCCAGCAGCTTGGAAGCGGGGGACAAAAACATTCAGTACTTC. The V and J genes are TRBV5-1 and TRBJ2-4; TRBD2 matches at 8 bases. Germline V gene sequence: CDR1 SGHRS, CDR2 YFSETQ. J lost 3 bases, V lost 0 bases, and 2 bases had no gene match. The CDR3 extends over 15 amino acids.

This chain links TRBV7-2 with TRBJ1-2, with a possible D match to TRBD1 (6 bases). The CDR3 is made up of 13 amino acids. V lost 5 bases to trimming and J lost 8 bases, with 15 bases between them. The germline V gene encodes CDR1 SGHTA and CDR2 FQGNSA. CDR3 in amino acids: CASSHYRVLGYTF. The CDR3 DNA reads TGTGCCAGCAGCCACTACAGGGTTCTCGGCTACACCTTC.

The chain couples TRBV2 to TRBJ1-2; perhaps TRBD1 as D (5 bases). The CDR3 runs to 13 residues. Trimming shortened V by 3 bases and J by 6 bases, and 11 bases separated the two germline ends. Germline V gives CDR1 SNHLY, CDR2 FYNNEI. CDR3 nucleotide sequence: TGTGCCAGCAGTGAGATACAGGCCCATGGCTACACCTTC. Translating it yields CASSEIQAHGYTF.

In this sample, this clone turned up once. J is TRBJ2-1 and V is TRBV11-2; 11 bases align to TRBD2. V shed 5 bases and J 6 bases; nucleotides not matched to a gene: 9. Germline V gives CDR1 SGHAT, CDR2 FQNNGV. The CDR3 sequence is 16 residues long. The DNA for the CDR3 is TGTGCCAGCAGCCCCCGACTAGCGGGAACCCTCAATGAGCAGTTCTTC. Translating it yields CASSPRLAGTLNEQFF.

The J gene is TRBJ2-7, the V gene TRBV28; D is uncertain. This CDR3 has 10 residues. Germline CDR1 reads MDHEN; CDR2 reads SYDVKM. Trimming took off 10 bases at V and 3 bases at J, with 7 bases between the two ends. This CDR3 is CATRLYEQYF. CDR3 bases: TGTGCCACGCGCCTCTACGAGCAGTACTTC.

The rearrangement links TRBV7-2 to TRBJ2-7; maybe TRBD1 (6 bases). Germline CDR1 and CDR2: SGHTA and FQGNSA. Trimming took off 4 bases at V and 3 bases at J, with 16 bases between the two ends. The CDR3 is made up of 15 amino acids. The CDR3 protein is CASSSRGSTLYEQYF. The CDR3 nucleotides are TGTGCCAGCAGCTCCAGGGGATCCACACTCTACGAGCAGTACTTC.

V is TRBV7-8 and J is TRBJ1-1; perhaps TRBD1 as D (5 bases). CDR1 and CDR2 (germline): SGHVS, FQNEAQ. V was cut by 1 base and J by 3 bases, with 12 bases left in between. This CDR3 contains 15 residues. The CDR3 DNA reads TGTGCCAGCAGCTTAGTTGCAGGGCTGTACACTGAAGCTTTCTTT. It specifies CASSLVAGLYTEAFF.

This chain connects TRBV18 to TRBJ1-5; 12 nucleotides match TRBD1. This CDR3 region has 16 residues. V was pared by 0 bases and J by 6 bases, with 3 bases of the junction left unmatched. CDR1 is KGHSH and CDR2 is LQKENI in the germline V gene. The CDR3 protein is CASSPPGQGAIQPQHF. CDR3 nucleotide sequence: TGTGCCAGCTCACCACCGGGACAGGGGGCTATTCAGCCCCAGCATTTT. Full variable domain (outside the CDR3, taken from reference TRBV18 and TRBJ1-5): NAGVMQNPRHLVRRRGQEARLRCSPMKGHSHVYWYRQLPEEGLKFMVYLQKENIIDESGMPKERFSAEFPKEGPSILRIQQVVRGDSAAYFCASSPPGQGAIQPQHFGDGTRLSIL.

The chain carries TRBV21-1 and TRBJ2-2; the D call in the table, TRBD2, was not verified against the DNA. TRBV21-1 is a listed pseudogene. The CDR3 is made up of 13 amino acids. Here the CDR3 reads CASSIPEGGELFF. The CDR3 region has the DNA TGTGCCAGCAGCATCCCGGAGGGAGGGGAGCTGTTTTTT.